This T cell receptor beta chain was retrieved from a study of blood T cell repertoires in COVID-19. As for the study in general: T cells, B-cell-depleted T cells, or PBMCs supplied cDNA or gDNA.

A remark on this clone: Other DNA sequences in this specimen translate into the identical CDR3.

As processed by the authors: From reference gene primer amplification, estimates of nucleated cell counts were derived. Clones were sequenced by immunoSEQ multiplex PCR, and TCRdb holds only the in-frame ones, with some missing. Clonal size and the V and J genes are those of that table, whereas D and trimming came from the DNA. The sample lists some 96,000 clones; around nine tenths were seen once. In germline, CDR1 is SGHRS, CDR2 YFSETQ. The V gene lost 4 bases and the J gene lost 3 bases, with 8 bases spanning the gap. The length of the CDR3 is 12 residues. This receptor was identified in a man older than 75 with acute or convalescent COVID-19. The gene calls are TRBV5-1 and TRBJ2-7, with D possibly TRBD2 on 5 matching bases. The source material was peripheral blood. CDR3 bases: TGCGCCAGCAGCCTGGACTTCTACGAGCAGTACTTC. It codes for CASSLDFYEQYF.